Listed below are T cell receptor beta chains from one sample, sequenced in a study of blood T cells in healthy people across ages. TCRdb re-derived calls from the 5' RACE reads in MiXCR, one entry per CDR3 protein. The repertoire includes roughly 550,000 distinct CDR3 sequences, more than 20% of them detected once, and around 10% sits in the top ten. These sequences were also reported in another study, on T cells of mothers and their children.

The source material was blood. The receptors shown here come from a boy aged 5-17 years in good health. CDR3s include the opening cysteine and the closing phenylalanine or tryptophan. The order of the fields is D gene, clone size, J gene, V gene, CDR3 protein, CDR3 DNA. D genes are given only for firm matches. The size entry is marked missing in some rows and otherwise reads once, few, many or a size class.

>TRBD2|many|TRBJ2-7|TRBV29-1
CSVEDREGGPYEQYF
TGCAGCGTTGAAGATCGCGAGGGAGGGCCCTACGAGCAGTACTTC
>TRBD1|many|TRBJ2-1|TRBV5-1
CASSLSDRGLGEQFF
TGCGCCAGCAGCTTAAGTGACAGGGGGCTTGGGGAGCAGTTCTTC
>-|-|TRBJ2-5|TRBV11-2
CASSFNVNNQETQYF
TGTGCCAGCAGCTTTAATGTGAACAACCAAGAGACCCAGTACTTC
>-|-|TRBJ1-4|TRBV6-6
CASSLTAPTNEKLFF
TGTGCCAGCAGTTTGACGGCCCCAACTAATGAAAAACTGTTTTTT
>TRBD2|-|TRBJ2-1|TRBV14
CASSQVAGGRYSYNEQFF
TGTGCCAGCAGCCAAGTCGCGGGGGGTCGGTACTCCTACAATGAGCAGTTCTTC
>TRBD2|-|TRBJ2-5|TRBV7-2
CASSNSGGAWETQYF
TGTGCCAGCAGCAATAGCGGGGGGGCCTGGGAGACCCAGTACTTC
>-|-|TRBJ1-1|TRBV28
CASSLITGSLSAFF
TGTGCCAGCAGTTTGATTACAGGTTCGCTGTCGGCTTTCTTT
>-|-|TRBJ2-5|TRBV20-1
CSARTRSGETQYF
TGCAGTGCTAGAACCCGCAGCGGGGAGACCCAGTACTTC
>-|few|TRBJ2-1|TRBV4-3
CASSQWVRLIYNEQFF
TGCGCCAGCAGCCAATGGGTCCGCCTAATCTACAATGAGCAGTTCTTC
>-|few|TRBJ2-3|TRBV25-1
CASSEWGTPGQYF
TGTGCCAGCAGTGAATGGGGCACGCCGGGGCAGTATTTT
>TRBD2|many|TRBJ2-7|TRBV5-1
CASSLGGTSGYEQYF
TGTGCCAGCAGCTTAGGTGGGACTAGCGGCTACGAGCAGTACTTC
>-|-|TRBJ2-7|TRBV4-1
CASSQTGNYEQYF
TGCGCCAGCAGCCAAACCGGGAACTACGAGCAGTACTTC
>-|-|TRBJ1-6|TRBV27
CASSRSGTENSPLHF
TGTGCCAGCAGCAGATCCGGGACGGAGAATTCACCCCTCCACTTT
>TRBD2|few|TRBJ2-1|TRBV6-4
CASGDGTGGGNEQFF
TGTGCCAGCGGTGACGGAACGGGAGGGGGGAATGAGCAGTTCTTC
>-|few|TRBJ1-3|TRBV2
CASSDLGNTIYF
TGTGCCAGCAGTGATTTGGGAAACACCATATATTTT
>-|few|TRBJ1-4|TRBV7-2
CASSLPGAGEKLFF
TGTGCCAGCAGCTTACCAGGGGCCGGTGAAAAACTGTTTTTT
>-|-|TRBJ2-7|TRBV28
CASSPWTRSNSYEQYF
TGTGCCAGCAGTCCGTGGACCCGTTCGAATTCCTACGAGCAGTACTTC
>-|-|TRBJ2-5|TRBV28
CASSLISGETQYF
TGTGCCAGCAGTTTGATTTCGGGGGAGACCCAGTACTTC
>-|once|TRBJ2-2|TRBV4-1
CASSQDQGLANTGELFF
TGCGCCAGCAGCCAAGATCAAGGGCTAGCGAACACCGGGGAGCTGTTTTTT
>TRBD1|-|TRBJ1-5|TRBV9
CASSHTGAGQPQHF
TGTGCCAGCAGCCATACAGGGGCGGGTCAGCCCCAGCATTTT
>TRBD1|many|TRBJ1-1|TRBV20-1
CSIQQGLLMNTEAFF
TGCAGCATTCAACAGGGGCTCCTTATGAACACTGAAGCTTTCTTT
>TRBD1|-|TRBJ2-5|TRBV5-1
CASSLQSTGSGETQYF
TGCGCCAGCAGCTTGCAATCGACAGGGTCAGGCGAGACCCAGTACTTC
>TRBD2|-|TRBJ2-3|TRBV28
CASSLMRLAETDTQYF
TGTGCCAGCAGTTTAATGAGGCTAGCGGAGACAGATACGCAGTATTTT
>TRBD2|few|TRBJ2-1|TRBV30
CAWDVDGTRGYNEQFF
TGTGCCTGGGATGTAGACGGGACTAGGGGGTACAATGAGCAGTTCTTC
>-|few|TRBJ1-4|TRBV9
CASSVVPDEKLFF
TGTGCCAGCAGCGTAGTCCCCGACGAAAAACTGTTTTTT
>-|few|TRBJ2-1|TRBV20-1
CSARSPQSPYNEQFF
TGCAGTGCTAGGAGCCCTCAGTCCCCTTACAATGAGCAGTTCTTC
>-|-|TRBJ2-3|TRBV12-3/TRBV12-4
CASSFGGSTDTEYF
TGTGCCAGCAGTTTCGGAGGAAGCACAGATACGGAGTATTTT
>-|few|TRBJ2-5|TRBV7-9
CASGGSSAKETQYF
TGTGCCAGCGGCGGTTCTAGTGCCAAAGAGACCCAGTACTTC